Below, 12 T cell receptor beta chains from the same sample are listed, as sequenced in a study of T cell responses to AZD1222 COVID-19 vaccine. The repertoire was sequenced with immunoSEQ multiplex PCR; TCRdb's copy has only in-frame clones and lacks some. The sample carries around 92,000 clones, approximately 91% recorded once. The source was peripheral blood, collected on day 0 of AZD1222 vaccination. These receptor sequences come from an adult in good health.

This chain joins TRBV10-2 and TRBJ2-2; TRBD2 agrees at 7 bases. In germline, CDR1 is WSHSY, CDR2 SAAADI. V gave up 8 bases and J gave up 7 bases; unmatched junction bases: 7. The CDR3 is 13 residues long. The CDR3 DNA sequence: TGCGCCAGCGATCCGGGGGGACGCGGGGAGCTGTTTTTT. It encodes CASDPGGRGELFF.

This chain links TRBV29-1 with TRBJ1-2; a weak D match, TRBD1 (6 bases). Looked up from germline, CDR1 is SQVTM and CDR2 is ANQGSEA. Trimming stripped 6 bases from V and 4 bases from J, with 15 bases between. The CDR3 extends over 13 amino acids. The CDR3 protein is CSVVDSVGYGYTF. CDR3 DNA: TGCAGCGTCGTGGACAGTGTCGGCTATGGCTACACCTTC.

V gene TRBV7-8 combines with J gene TRBJ2-3, with D tentatively TRBD2 (5 bases). The CDR3 contains 13 residues. The ends were cut back, 6 bases at V and 6 bases at J, with 13 bases in the middle. The V gene's germline CDR1 is SGHVS and CDR2 FQNEAQ. The CDR3 coding sequence is TGTGCCAGCAGGCGGGTCTTGGGGGATACGCAGTATTTT. Translating it yields CASRRVLGDTQYF.

The rearrangement links TRBV7-2 to TRBJ1-5; the D gene is possibly TRBD1 (5 bases). V dropped 1 base and J dropped 4 bases, with 11 bases sitting between them. Germline loops: CDR1 SGHTA, CDR2 FQGNSA. CDR3 length equals 15 residues. The CDR3 loop reads CASSLGQYGNQPQHF. CDR3 DNA sequence: TGTGCCAGCAGCTTAGGACAGTATGGTAATCAGCCCCAGCATTTT.

CDR3 sequence (DNA): TGTGCCAGCAGTTACGACAGGGCCTACGAGCAGTACTTC. This gives the protein CASSYDRAYEQYF. The V call is TRBV6-6, the J call TRBJ2-7; TRBD1 agrees at 7 bases. Germline V gene sequence: CDR1 MNHNY, CDR2 SVGAGI (reference sequence). The CDR3 contains 13 residues. The V segment lost 2 bases and the J segment 2 bases; nucleotides outside the gene matches: 0.

This clone was detected only once. This chain joins TRBV6-4 and TRBJ1-1; possibly TRBD1 for D (6 bases). CDR3 length: 13 amino acids. CDR1 is MRHNA, CDR2 SNTAGT, per germline. Between the trimmed V and J ends, which lost 3 bases and 5 bases, there was a span of 10 bases. CDR3 sequence reads: CASSEGRGTEAFF. DNA for the CDR3: TGTGCCAGCAGTGAGGGCAGGGGTACTGAAGCTTTCTTT.

This sequence joins TRBV12-3 or TRBV12-4 and TRBJ1-1; the D is unclear. The CDR3 runs 13 residues. Trimming left V 3 bases short and J 8 bases short, with 13 bases between. CDR3 loop: CASSFGRSGEAFF. The CDR3 DNA is TGTGCCAGCAGTTTCGGACGGTCGGGAGAAGCTTTCTTT.

V and J are TRBV6-5 and TRBJ2-3; 7 bases line up with TRBD1. The germline V gene encodes CDR1 MNHEY and CDR2 SVGAGI. V lost 4 bases, J lost 4 bases, and 2 bases stayed unmatched. The CDR3 extends over 13 amino acids. The CDR3 sequence: CASSLQGADTQYF. The CDR3 nucleotides read TGTGCCAGCAGTTTGCAGGGGGCAGATACGCAGTATTTT.

This clone came up a few times. The chain combines TRBV10-3 with TRBJ1-1; 7 nucleotides match TRBD1. J was trimmed by 1 base and V by 4 bases; bases with no gene match: 6. The germline CDR1 and CDR2 sequences are ENHRY and SYGVKD. This CDR3 region has 15 residues. CDR3 amino acids: CAISGTGTANTEAFF. The CDR3 DNA reads as TGTGCCATCAGTGGGACCGGGACAGCGAACACTGAAGCTTTCTTT.

The chain links TRBV15 to TRBJ1-2; tentatively, D is TRBD1 (5 bases). Trimming stripped 1 base from V and 7 bases from J, with 10 bases between. Germline CDR1 and CDR2: LNHNV and YYDKDF (reference sequence). The CDR3 spans 13 residues. DNA for the CDR3: TGTGCCACCAGCAGAGGGGACTTACTTGGCTACACCTTC. Residues: CATSRGDLLGYTF.

This chain joins TRBV3-1 (or the pseudogene TRBV3-2) and TRBJ2-2; D remains ambiguous. CDR3 length: 15 amino acids. Germline V gene lookup returns CDR1 LGHDT and CDR2 YNNKEL (reference sequence). The V gene lost 1 base and the J gene lost 3 bases, with 9 bases spanning the gap. CDR3 region: CASSQGYVDTGELFF. In nucleotides, the CDR3 is TGTGCCAGCAGCCAAGGATACGTGGACACCGGGGAGCTGTTTTTT.

This clone showed up just once. The J gene is TRBJ2-1, the V gene TRBV5-5, with 10 positions matching TRBD1. Germline-derived CDR1 and CDR2 are SGHKS and YYEKEE (reference sequence). Trimming took 4 bases from V and 7 from J; bases not matched to a gene: 14. CDR3 length equals 17 residues. CDR3 sequence (DNA): TGTGCCAGCAGCCCGGGACAGGGGAATAAATTGAGAAATGAGCAGTTCTTC. This codes for CASSPGQGNKLRNEQFF.